Listed here are 18 T cell receptor beta chains from one sample, sequenced in a study of shared clonotypes between healthy human individuals. The data were produced by immunoSEQ multiplex PCR, yet TCRdb's version contains in-frame clones alone and is incomplete. The sample yields around 1.5 million clones, roughly 98% seen once. The sample taken for sequencing was naive CD4+ T cells sorted from blood. Regarding subset: CD45RA+ positively selected. Source of these receptors: a man in his thirties or forties in good health.

The CDR3 DNA reads TGTGCCAGCAAGGGGGTAGGGGAGACCCAGTACTTC. This gives the protein CASKGVGETQYF. This rearrangement joins TRBV2 to TRBJ2-5, with D perhaps matching TRBD1 (6 bases). CDR1 and CDR2 from the germline V gene are SNHLY and FYNNEI. V lost 7 bases and J 5 bases, leaving 11 bases between the germline ends. This CDR3 comprises 12 residues.

The chain employs TRBV2 and TRBJ2-7, with a weak D call TRBD1 (6 bases). This CDR3 is 13 amino acids long. Deletions cut 6 bases from V and 7 bases from J, with 16 bases between. CDR1 and CDR2 (germline): SNHLY, FYNNEI. CDR3 protein: CASRAWGRREQYF. CDR3 coding DNA: TGTGCCAGCAGGGCCTGGGGGCGCAGGGAGCAGTACTTC.

This chain links TRBV7-3 with TRBJ2-1; D is possibly TRBD2 (5 bases). The V end lost 5 bases, the J end lost 3 bases, and 8 bases lay between the germline ends. The CDR3 loop spans 13 amino acids. Germline CDR1 is SGHTA and CDR2 is FQGTGA. The chain's CDR3 is CASSPRGYNEQFF. DNA of the CDR3: TGTGCCAGCAGCCCCCGGGGCTACAATGAGCAGTTCTTC.

Concerning this clone itself: Within the sample, other DNA sequences also encode this same CDR3. The V call is TRBV9, the J call TRBJ2-1; TRBD2 matches 8 bases. This CDR3 region has 16 residues. Germline V gene sequence: CDR1 SGDLS, CDR2 YYNGEE. J lost 0 bases, V lost 0 bases, and 2 bases had no gene match. The CDR3 DNA reads as TGTGCCAGCAGCGTAGTAGCGGGAAGCTCCTACAATGAGCAGTTCTTC. Translated, it gives CASSVVAGSSYNEQFF.

The V and J genes are TRBV18 and TRBJ2-7, with D hard to call. The CDR3 has 13 residues. Germline CDR1 and CDR2: KGHSH and LQKENI. Between the trimmed V and J ends, which lost 2 bases and 3 bases, there was a span of 8 bases. The CDR3 DNA sequence: TGTGCCAGCTCACCAACTATGGACTACGAGCAGTACTTC. Translation gives CASSPTMDYEQYF.

V gene TRBV5-4 combines with J gene TRBJ2-2; 12 nucleotides match TRBD2. This CDR3 has 16 amino acids. The junction had 3 bases not matched to a gene; V was cut back by 4 bases and J by 2 bases. CDR1 and CDR2 from the germline V gene are SGHNT and YYREEE (reference sequence). CDR3: CASSAGLAGNTGELFF. The CDR3 bases are TGTGCCAGCAGCGCCGGACTAGCGGGAAACACCGGGGAGCTGTTTTTT.

This chain joins TRBV14 and TRBJ1-2, with D perhaps TRBD1 (5 bases). V was clipped by 0 bases and J by 8 bases, with 13 bases between them. The germline CDR1 and CDR2 sequences are SGHDN and FVKESK. The CDR3 extends over 14 amino acids. CDR3 loop: CASSQELTGYGYTF. The DNA of the CDR3 is TGTGCCAGCAGCCAAGAGTTAACAGGATACGGCTACACCTTC.

The rearrangement uses TRBV9 and TRBJ2-7, with 10 positions matching TRBD2. With V trimmed by 0 bases and J by 5 bases, 5 bases remained unmatched. Per germline, CDR1 SGDLS and CDR2 YYNGEE. The CDR3 runs 15 residues. Here the CDR3 reads CASSVVPSGSDEQYF. CDR3 in DNA: TGTGCCAGCAGCGTAGTACCTAGCGGGAGCGACGAGCAGTACTTC.

The chain recombines TRBV2 with TRBJ1-5; D is perhaps TRBD1 (5 bases). Germline CDR1 reads SNHLY; CDR2 reads FYNNEI. The CDR3 is 17 residues long. V lost 0 bases and J lost 1, with 13 bases in between. CDR3 region: CASSEAGPGMSNQPQHF. The CDR3, as DNA: TGTGCCAGCAGTGAAGCGGGTCCAGGGATGAGCAATCAGCCCCAGCATTTT.

This rearrangement joins TRBV28 to TRBJ2-6; D is ambiguous. Germline V gene data show CDR1 as MDHEN and CDR2 as SYDVKM. Trimming removed 7 bases at V and 1 base at J, with 14 bases between. The length of the CDR3 is 16 residues. This chain's CDR3 is CASTFSDGSGANVLTF. For the CDR3, the DNA is TGTGCCAGCACCTTTTCCGACGGTTCTGGGGCCAACGTCCTGACTTTC.

This clone is a singleton in its sample. Other DNA sequences within the sample encode an identical CDR3. The chain employs TRBV7-2 and TRBJ2-5, with no clear D. The V end lost 3 bases, the J end lost 0 bases, and 2 bases lay between the germline ends. This CDR3 has 12 amino acids. The germline CDR1 and CDR2 sequences are SGHTA and FQGNSA. The CDR3 protein is CASSFNQETQYF. CDR3 sequence (DNA): TGTGCCAGCAGCTTCAACCAAGAGACCCAGTACTTC.

The rearrangement joins TRBV11-2 to TRBJ2-1; the D gene could be TRBD1 or TRBD2 (5 bases each). Trimming pared 5 bases from V and 8 bases from J, leaving 19 bases between. The CDR3 sequence is 15 residues long. CDR1 is SGHAT and CDR2 is FQNNGV in the germline V gene. CDR3 sequence: CASSKTGTDGYEQFF. CDR3 nucleotide sequence: TGTGCCAGCAGCAAGACCGGGACCGACGGATATGAGCAGTTCTTC. The full variable domain, its missing parts supplied by reference TRBV11-2 and TRBJ2-1, is EAGVAQSPRYKIIEKRQSVAFWCNPISGHATLYWYQQILGQGPKLLIQFQNNGVVDDSQLPKDRFSAERLKGVDSTLKIQPAKLEDSAVYLCASSKTGTDGYEQFFGPGTRLTVL.

The genes are TRBV14 and TRBJ2-1; TRBD1 is a possible D gene (5 bases). CDR3 size: 16 residues. Germline CDR1 and CDR2: SGHDN and FVKESK. Trimming shortened V by 0 bases and J by 5 bases, and 14 bases separated the two germline ends. This chain's CDR3 is CASSQENSGRNNEQFF. The CDR3 nucleotides are TGTGCCAGCAGCCAAGAAAATTCAGGGCGAAACAATGAGCAGTTCTTC.

This rearrangement joins TRBV7-9 to TRBJ2-4, with a weak D call TRBD2 (5 bases). CDR3 length: 16 residues. Germline lookup yields CDR1 SEHNR and CDR2 FQNEAQ (reference sequence). Trimming pared 4 bases from V and 2 bases from J, leaving 15 bases between. The CDR3 protein is CASSSNRGLTKNIQYF. CDR3 nucleotides: TGTGCCAGCAGCTCGAACCGCGGACTGACCAAAAACATTCAGTACTTC.

The V and J genes are TRBV5-4 and TRBJ2-7; 8 nucleotides line up with TRBD2. The length of the CDR3 is 13 residues. Trimming took 2 bases from V and 5 from J; bases not matched to a gene: 3. CDR1 is SGHNT and CDR2 is YYREEE in the germline V gene (reference sequence). DNA for the CDR3: TGTGCCAGCAGCTTCGGACTAGCCCACGAGCAGTACTTC. Protein sequence: CASSFGLAHEQYF.

This chain uses TRBV5-1 with TRBJ2-1, with TRBD1 identical over 8 bases. The CDR3 loop spans 15 amino acids. Germline V gives CDR1 SGHRS, CDR2 YFSETQ. V shed 4 bases, J shed 2 bases, and the junction held 5 bases outside the gene matches. CDR3 DNA: TGCGCCAGCAGCATCGACAGGGGAACCTACAATGAGCAGTTCTTC. Protein product: CASSIDRGTYNEQFF.

Details on this clone: At one end the junction does not follow the germline gene, possibly because of a read error. The rearrangement uses TRBV18 and TRBJ2-7, with 11 bases identical to TRBD2. This CDR3 has 15 amino acids. The germline CDR1 and CDR2 sequences are KGHSH and LQKENI. This CDR3 is CASSPLAGERYEQYF. The DNA for the CDR3 is TGTGCCAGCTCGCCACTAGCGGGAGAGAGGTACGAGCAGTACTTC.

The V gene is TRBV7-9, the J gene TRBJ2-3; TRBD1 agrees at 8 bases. Germline V lookup: CDR1 SEHNR, CDR2 FQNEAQ (reference sequence). The ends lost 3 bases at V and 4 bases at J; junction bases unmatched: 3. The length of the CDR3 is 14 residues. The CDR3 loop is CASSFGQGPDTQYF. CDR3 nucleotides: TGTGCCAGCAGCTTTGGACAGGGTCCAGATACGCAGTATTTT.